This TCR beta chain was observed in a study of blood T cell repertoires in COVID-19. As for the study in general: Spain, Italy and the United States supplied samples that represented acute and convalescent COVID-19. In each case, the material was cDNA or gDNA derived from T cells, B-cell-depleted T cells, or PBMCs.

The CDR3 loop spans 13 amino acids. Germline V CDR1 and CDR2: LGHNA, YSLEER. The V end lost 5 bases, the J end lost 1 base, and 8 bases lay between the germline ends. How the authors handled the data: Nucleated cell counts were estimated from reference gene primer amplification. The protocol was immunoSEQ multiplex PCR, while the TCRdb copy is restricted to in-frame clones and leaves out a portion. V, J and clone size derive from that table, while D and trimming were established from the DNA sequence. In the table there are some 65,000 clones, roughly 92% of which are singletons. The rearrangement uses TRBV4-3 and TRBJ1-1, with D unresolved. The clonotype was recovered from a man in his sixties or seventies with active COVID-19. The sequenced sample consisted of peripheral blood. CDR3 loop: CASSREGNTEAFF. The CDR3 DNA follows: TGCGCCAGCAGCAGGGAGGGGAACACTGAAGCTTTCTTT.